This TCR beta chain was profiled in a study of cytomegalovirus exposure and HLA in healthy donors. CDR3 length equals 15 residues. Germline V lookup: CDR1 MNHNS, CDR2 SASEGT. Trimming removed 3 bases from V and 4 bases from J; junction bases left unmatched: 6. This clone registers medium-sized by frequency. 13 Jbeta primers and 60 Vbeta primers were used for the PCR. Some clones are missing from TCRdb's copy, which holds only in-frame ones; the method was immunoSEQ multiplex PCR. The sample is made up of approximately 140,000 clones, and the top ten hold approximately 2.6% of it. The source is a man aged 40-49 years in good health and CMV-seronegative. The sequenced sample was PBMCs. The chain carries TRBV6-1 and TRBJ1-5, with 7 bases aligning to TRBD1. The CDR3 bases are TGTGCCAGCAGTGACTCCCCGACAGGGAATCAGCCCCAGCATTTT. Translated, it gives CASSDSPTGNQPQHF.